This is a list of T cell receptor beta chains from one sample in a study of blood T cell repertoires in COVID-19. The method was immunoSEQ multiplex PCR; TCRdb's version includes in-frame clones alone and lacks a portion of them. The profile shows about 170,000 clones, over 80% of them singletons. Sequencing was done on a sample of peripheral blood. These TCRs come from a woman of 80 years or more with COVID-19, enrolled during active disease. Each CDR3 is given with its conserved first and last residue. The order of the fields is V gene, J gene, CDR3 protein.

V: TRBV3-1/TRBV3-2
J: TRBJ1-5
CDR3: CASSQEGVGPQHF

V: TRBV3-1/TRBV3-2
J: TRBJ2-5
CDR3: CASSFRQGTQETQYF

V: TRBV9
J: TRBJ1-6
CDR3: CASSVGGFNSPLHF

V: TRBV27
J: TRBJ2-2
CDR3: CASSHERPNTGELFF

V: TRBV19
J: TRBJ1-5
CDR3: CASTGNLGQPQHF

V: TRBV6-6
J: TRBJ1-1
CDR3: CAGRQGDGEAFF

V: TRBV12-5
J: TRBJ1-1
CDR3: CASGLAGSTNTEAFF

V: TRBV5-4
J: TRBJ1-5
CDR3: CASSSGTGGNQPQHF

V: TRBV27
J: TRBJ2-7
CDR3: CASRRQSTSYEQYF

V: TRBV7-6
J: TRBJ2-3
CDR3: CASSLVGSGPTDTQYF

V: TRBV29-1
J: TRBJ2-5
CDR3: CSVGTVGETQYF

V: TRBV7-9
J: TRBJ2-5
CDR3: CASSSSDQETQYF

V: TRBV11-2
J: TRBJ1-2
CDR3: CASSLSRDSNYGYTF

V: TRBV20-1
J: TRBJ1-2
CDR3: CSARSYGYTF

V: TRBV14
J: TRBJ2-1
CDR3: CASSQAGGGYQQFF

V: TRBV18
J: TRBJ2-7
CDR3: CASSPTAGLAGGSSYEQYF

V: TRBV6-5
J: TRBJ2-5
CDR3: CASNGQMPTQYF

V: TRBV28
J: TRBJ2-2
CDR3: CAGAGTEPNTGELFF

V: TRBV11-2
J: TRBJ2-2
CDR3: CASSLDRGPGELFF

V: TRBV29-1
J: TRBJ2-5
CDR3: CSVVSGDETQYF

V: TRBV5-6
J: TRBJ1-5
CDR3: CASSLVGQGNNQPQHF

V: TRBV28
J: TRBJ2-1
CDR3: CASSPEAGGIYQWNEQFF

V: TRBV3-1/TRBV3-2
J: TRBJ1-1
CDR3: CASSQALEGTEAFF

V: TRBV20-1
J: TRBJ2-3
CDR3: CKMTSTDTQYF

V: TRBV4-1
J: TRBJ1-5
CDR3: CASSQETVGRVSRSNQPQHF

V: TRBV4-1
J: TRBJ2-3
CDR3: CASSQDGVGTQYF

V: TRBV29-1
J: TRBJ2-7
CDR3: CSGKTGGSYEQYF

V: TRBV7-2
J: TRBJ1-2
CDR3: CASSPGGTTLYGYTF

V: TRBV18
J: TRBJ1-3
CDR3: CASRQDAGAGNTIYF

V: TRBV5-1
J: TRBJ1-1
CDR3: CASSPPTGGNTEAFF

V: TRBV6-5
J: TRBJ1-2
CDR3: CASRVGDRATSYTF

V: TRBV18
J: TRBJ2-3
CDR3: CASSPSGQPDTQYF

V: TRBV6-1
J: TRBJ1-1
CDR3: CASSEGTGYLEAFF

V: TRBV28
J: TRBJ1-1
CDR3: CASSFRGNTEAFF

V: TRBV2
J: TRBJ2-1
CDR3: CASTGSQGASFYNEQFF

V: TRBV5-1
J: TRBJ2-5
CDR3: CASSTPTGGMTQYF

V: TRBV3-1/TRBV3-2
J: TRBJ1-6
CDR3: CASSYGQGNSPLHF

V: TRBV5-4
J: TRBJ2-7
CDR3: CASRSGGGGDYEQYF

V: TRBV7-2
J: TRBJ1-2
CDR3: CASSWTGRYGYTF

V: TRBV4-2
J: TRBJ2-3
CDR3: CASSPRRAGGPDTQYF

V: TRBV5-1
J: TRBJ2-5
CDR3: CASSDISGDAETQYF

V: TRBV5-1
J: TRBJ2-3
CDR3: CASSSGQSSTDTQYF

V: TRBV3-1/TRBV3-2
J: TRBJ2-7
CDR3: CASSRKGESYEQYF

V: TRBV7-9
J: TRBJ2-6
CDR3: CASTQVGGSGANVLTF

V: TRBV6-5
J: TRBJ1-4
CDR3: CASTQTGAYEKLFF

V: TRBV7-6
J: TRBJ2-7
CDR3: CASSWGGGDEQYF

V: TRBV7-8
J: TRBJ2-7
CDR3: CASSFGGTGLGSEQYF

V: TRBV5-1
J: TRBJ2-7
CDR3: CASSFFTRTGTSYEQYF

V: TRBV14
J: TRBJ2-1
CDR3: CASSQFGTSQQFF

V: TRBV5-1
J: TRBJ1-2
CDR3: CASSPGAGGGYTF

V: TRBV6-5
J: TRBJ1-4
CDR3: CASRKQGADEKLFF

V: TRBV27
J: TRBJ1-2
CDR3: CASSRTGPTAYGYTF

V: TRBV9
J: TRBJ1-2
CDR3: CASSPGHYYGYTF